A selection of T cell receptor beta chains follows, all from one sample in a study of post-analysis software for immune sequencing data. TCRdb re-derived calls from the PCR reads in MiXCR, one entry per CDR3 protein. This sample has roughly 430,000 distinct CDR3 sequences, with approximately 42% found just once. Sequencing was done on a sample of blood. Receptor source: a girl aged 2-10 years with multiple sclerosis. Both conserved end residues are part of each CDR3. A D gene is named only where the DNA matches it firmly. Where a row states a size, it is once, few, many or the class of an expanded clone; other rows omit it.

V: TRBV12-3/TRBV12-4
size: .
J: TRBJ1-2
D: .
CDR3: CVSMTEDRPGIPPTF
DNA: TGTGTCAGCATGACTGAGGACCGACCGGGGATTCCCCCCACCTTC

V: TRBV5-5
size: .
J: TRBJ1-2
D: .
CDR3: CASSFLTEFNYGYTF
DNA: TGTGCCAGCAGCTTTTTGACAGAGTTTAACTATGGCTACACCTTC

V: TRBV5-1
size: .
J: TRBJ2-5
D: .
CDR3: CASSLEGRAGETQYF
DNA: TGCGCCAGCAGCTTGGAAGGCAGGGCAGGGGAGACCCAGTACTTC

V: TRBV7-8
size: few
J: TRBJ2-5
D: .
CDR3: CASSSSSGVEEQYF
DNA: TGTGCCAGCAGCTCCTCATCAGGGGTCGAGGAGCAGTACTTC

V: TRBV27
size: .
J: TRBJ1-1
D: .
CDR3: CASSLSRGARFTEAFF
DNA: TGTGCCAGCAGTTTATCGCGGGGGGCGCGGTTCACTGAAGCTTTCTTT

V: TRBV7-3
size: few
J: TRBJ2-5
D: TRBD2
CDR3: CASSASGTQETQYF
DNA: TGTGCCAGCAGTGCTAGCGGAACTCAAGAGACCCAGTACTTC

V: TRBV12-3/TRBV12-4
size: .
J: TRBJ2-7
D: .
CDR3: CASSLRPAGPYEQYF
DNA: TGTGCCAGCAGTTTAAGACCCGCGGGGCCTTACGAGCAGTACTTC

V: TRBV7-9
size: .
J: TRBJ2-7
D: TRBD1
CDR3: CASSSTGGSIYEQYF
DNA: TGTGCCAGCAGCTCCACAGGGGGCTCTATTTACGAGCAGTACTTC

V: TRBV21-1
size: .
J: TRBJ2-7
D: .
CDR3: CAGSTGTAYEQYF
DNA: TGTGCCGGCAGCACCGGGACAGCCTACGAGCAGTACTTC

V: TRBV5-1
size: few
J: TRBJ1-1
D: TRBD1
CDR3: CASSFQQGTEAFF
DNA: TGCGCCAGCAGCTTCCAACAGGGGACTGAAGCTTTCTTT